This TCR beta chain comes out of a study of blood T cells in healthy people across ages. V shed 4 bases, J shed 0 bases, and the junction held 8 bases outside the gene matches. The CDR3 is made up of 18 amino acids. CDR1 is SGDLS and CDR2 is YYNGEE in the germline V gene. Combining a sample-barcoded 5' primer with a J-beta primer mix, a second PCR ran for about 7 to 11 cycles. TCRdb recomputed calls from the 5' RACE reads with MiXCR, one row per CDR3 protein. The table shows about 720,000 distinct CDR3 sequences, with approximately 22% occurring only once. The authors extracted at least 5.5 micrograms of total RNA per sample.

V usage is TRBV9 and J usage is TRBJ2-2; 11 nucleotides line up with TRBD2. Sequencing was carried out using blood. The receptor was derived from a man between 65 and 80 years old in good health. In nucleotides, the CDR3 is TGTGCCAGCAGCTTACGGACTAGCGGGCCTACGAACACCGGGGAGCTGTTTTTT. Its protein product is CASSLRTSGPTNTGELFF. Using reference TRBV9 and TRBJ2-2 for the parts outside the CDR3, the full variable domain is DSGVTQTPKHLITATGQRVTLRCSPRSGDLSVYWYQQSLDQGLQFLIQYYNGEERAKGNILERFSAQQFPDLHSELNLSSLELGDSALYFCASSLRTSGPTNTGELFFGEGSRLTVL.